Detailed here is one T cell receptor (beta chain). Its antigen target is currently unknown. No much larger clone exists at a distance of one base, and base qualities are not known. The entry originates in a study of CD8+ T cells in alopecia areata (dated by TCRdb to the late 2010s). In terms of the full investigation: Treated patients were enrolled in an open-label pilot trial of oral tofacitinib, 5 to 10 mg twice daily, for moderate-to-severe alopecia areata. Tofacitinib was administered for 6 to 18 months, and 6 months of follow-up off drug were then conducted to assess delayed response and recurrence. In both human patients and the C3H/HeJ mouse model, the study applied high-throughput TCRbeta sequencing to look at T cell clonal expansion in alopecia areata. In humans, TCRbeta sequencing was performed on scalp tissue and on sorted CD4+ and CD8+ peripheral blood T cells from healthy controls and from patients with patchy or totalis/universalis alopecia areata. Tofacitinib-treated patients had biopsies at baseline and at 4 and 24 weeks of treatment, with a later scalp biopsy in several patients. Clonality in the scalp was compared among normal scalp (n=4), patchy alopecia areata scalp (n=8), and alopecia totalis/universalis scalp (n=8). RNA was extracted with the PAXgene miRNA kit for fixed scalp, the miRNeasy kit for PBMCs, and the RNeasy kit for mouse skin. Amplification of TCRbeta CDR3 regions was done by immunoSEQ multiplex PCR using 35 Vbeta forward primers and 13 Jbeta reverse primers. What the work shows at the level of the full study, not this receptor alone: Higher clonality and more expanded CD8+ clones were observed in lesional scalp than in normal scalp, particularly in alopecia totalis/universalis, a finding suggestive of antigenic drive. Unlike mouse skin, which is dominated by gammadelta T cells, normal human skin has resident alphabeta T cells that are also sequenced, and this complicates analysis of the scalp TCR repertoire. Shared TCR sequences between patients were less evident than in mice, which may be partly attributable to HLA diversity in the patient population.

Library preparation employed the immunoSEQ multiplex PCR assay. To provide template for TCR sequencing, every sample had RNA extracted and reverse transcribed into cDNA. First-strand cDNA was synthesized with SuperScript III using a 2:1 mix of oligo-dT and random hexamers. Amplification bias was assessed with a synthetic immune receptor repertoire, and residual bias was removed computationally. Per the authors' processing: After raw reads were preprocessed to remove errors, the CDR3 was defined following IMGT conventions as running from the conserved cysteine to phenylalanine. Clonality was computed by normalizing Shannon entropy by log2 of the number of productive unique TCRs and subtracting the result from 1. CD4 or CD8 identity of scalp clones was inferred by cross-referencing scalp TCRbeta sequences with sorted blood CD4 and CD8 repertoires. Held by TCRdb, this immuneACCESS table contains in-frame sequences only and omits some clones. Under half of the omission traces to an unresolved V gene where checked; the cause of the rest is unknown. D and trimming come from the DNA, and the V and J calls and clone size come from that table. This sample lists 150,000 or so clones; roughly 50% were detected once. In total, the top ten clones hold 6% to 7% of the sample.

Lesional scalp punch biopsies and peripheral blood were collected from alopecia areata patients. PBMCs were isolated by density centrifugation and stained for CD3, CD4 and CD8, after which CD4+ and CD8+ T cells were sorted on a FACSAria. Reading from cysteine to phenylalanine, the CDR3 counts 14 amino acids. Only the CDR3 region is kept as DNA, spanning 42 bases read in frame from base 1. At the junction V is shortened by 3 bases and J by 8 bases; bases outside the gene matches: 7. The germline V gene (reference sequence) specifies GTSNPN as CDR1 and SVGIG as CDR2. The chain links TRBV30 with TRBJ2-3; a stretch of 11 junction bases matches TRBD2. The sequencing input was CD4+ T cells sorted from blood. This TCR derives from a human donor with alopecia areata. The bases are TGTGCCTGGAGGACTAGCGGGGCTGGAGGTACGCAGTATTTT. Its product reads: CAWRTSGAGGTQYF.